The clone carrying this TCR beta chain was counted a few times. This table comes from immunoSEQ multiplex PCR, and its TCRdb copy is limited to in-frame clones, with some not included. This sample has about 90,000 clones, with around 93% found just once. This sample stems from a study of blood T cell repertoires in COVID-19. Overall study context: Material from acute and convalescent COVID-19 was sourced from the United States, Italy and Spain. Nucleic acid was either cDNA or gDNA, and it came from T cells, B-cell-depleted T cells, or PBMCs.

CDR1 and CDR2 from the germline V gene are KGHSH and LQKENI. This CDR3 has 18 residues. V shed 6 bases and J shed 1 base, with 22 bases lying between them. The sample consisted of peripheral blood. The chain employs TRBV18 and TRBJ1-5; D is unclear. This receptor was obtained from a human donor with active COVID-19. The donor label of this sample is uncertain. The CDR3 DNA reads as TGTGCCAGCTCCCAAGGCTGGGGAGAAGGGAGAAGCAATCAGCCCCAGCATTTT. It encodes CASSQGWGEGRSNQPQHF.